This is a list of T cell receptor beta chains from one sample in a study of beta chain features in type 1 diabetes. Sequenced by immunoSEQ multiplex PCR; TCRdb stores in-frame clones only, minus some. The table shows 300,000 to 350,000 clones, with around 20% occurring only once. Material: naive CD4+ T cells from blood. These TCRs come from a woman under 30 in good health. The CDR3 runs from the conserved cysteine through the conserved F or W. D genes are given only for firm matches. Some rows mark clone size as missing; the rest say once, few, many or name a class of expanded clone.

d_gene: NA; j_gene: TRBJ1-2; abundance: NA; v_gene: TRBV20-1; CDR3nt: NA; CDR3aa: CSAPEGYSCTF
d_gene: TRBD1; j_gene: TRBJ1-2; abundance: NA; v_gene: TRBV5-1; CDR3nt: TGCGCCAGCAGCTCTATCCGATCAGGGGGCCGAGGCTACACCTTC; CDR3aa: CASSSIRSGGRGYTF
d_gene: NA; j_gene: TRBJ2-5; abundance: few; v_gene: TRBV29-1; CDR3nt: TGCAGCGTTGCGTGGAGGTCACCACCTCAAGAGACCCAGTACTTC; CDR3aa: CSVAWRSPPQETQYF
d_gene: NA; j_gene: TRBJ2-7; abundance: NA; v_gene: TRBV27; CDR3nt: TGTGCCAGCACCTCTTTTGCCCGTAAGACAGCTCCCCACCGCGAGCAGTACTTC; CDR3aa: CASTSFARKTAPHREQYF
d_gene: NA; j_gene: TRBJ2-4; abundance: NA; v_gene: TRBV9; CDR3nt: TGTGCCAGCACCAGTGGTCGGCAGGGCGGCATTCAGTACTTC; CDR3aa: CASTSGRQGGIQYF
d_gene: NA; j_gene: TRBJ2-1; abundance: NA; v_gene: TRBV29-1; CDR3nt: TGCAGCGTTACACAGGTATCCAATGAGCAGTTCTTC; CDR3aa: CSVTQVSNEQFF
d_gene: NA; j_gene: TRBJ1-1; abundance: few; v_gene: TRBV11-3; CDR3nt: TGTGCCAGCAGCTTAGTAGGGGAGAACACTGAAGCTTTCTTT; CDR3aa: CASSLVGENTEAFF
d_gene: NA; j_gene: TRBJ2-2; abundance: few; v_gene: TRBV11-3; CDR3nt: TGTGCCAGCAGCTCCCTCCGGGTTGGCGGGGAGCTGTTTTTT; CDR3aa: CASSSLRVGGELFF
d_gene: TRBD2; j_gene: TRBJ2-3; abundance: NA; v_gene: TRBV5-1; CDR3nt: TGCGCCAGTCGTTATAGCGGGAGTGGGAAAGATACGCAGTATTTT; CDR3aa: CASRYSGSGKDTQYF
d_gene: NA; j_gene: TRBJ1-1; abundance: few; v_gene: TRBV29-1; CDR3nt: TGCAGCGTTGATGGACTCAACACTGAAGCTTTCTTT; CDR3aa: CSVDGLNTEAFF
d_gene: NA; j_gene: TRBJ1-3; abundance: few; v_gene: TRBV29-1; CDR3nt: TGCAGCGTTCTGTCGGTCGGAAACACCATATATTTT; CDR3aa: CSVLSVGNTIYF
d_gene: NA; j_gene: TRBJ2-5; abundance: NA; v_gene: TRBV25-1; CDR3nt: TGTGCCAGCAGTCGTTGGGGCCGAGAGACCCAGTACTTC; CDR3aa: CASSRWGRETQYF
d_gene: NA; j_gene: TRBJ2-7; abundance: few; v_gene: TRBV21-1; CDR3nt: TGTGCCAGCAGCTCCGAGAGGGCCCCAACCGACTGTTACGAGCAGTACTTC; CDR3aa: CASSSERAPTDCYEQYF
d_gene: NA; j_gene: TRBJ2-3; abundance: few; v_gene: TRBV30; CDR3nt: TGTGCCTGGAGTGTACATGGTCTAGGGCAGTATTTT; CDR3aa: CAWSVHGLGQYF
d_gene: NA; j_gene: TRBJ1-5; abundance: few; v_gene: TRBV23-1; CDR3nt: TGCGCCAGCAGTCACCGCGGAGGCATAAGGGCCCAGCATTTT; CDR3aa: CASSHRGGIRAQHF
d_gene: NA; j_gene: TRBJ1-2; abundance: NA; v_gene: TRBV5-6; CDR3nt: TGTGCCAGCAGCGATACGTCGGGTAGCTATGGCTACACCTTC; CDR3aa: CASSDTSGSYGYTF